This T cell receptor (beta chain) derives from a study of siplizumab effects on memory and regulatory T cells (dated by TCRdb to between 2018 and 2021). In the study overall: The effect of the anti-CD2 antibody siplizumab on alloreactive T-cell subsets was examined in allogeneic mixed lymphocyte reactions constructed from human PBMCs. Paper-wide results and their limitations: No functional confirmation was obtained for the suppressive function of proliferating Tregs from siplizumab cultures. Siplizumab significantly reduced the cumulative frequency of alloreactive sequences traceable to unstimulated CD4+ memory T cells. Sequences below about 10^-5 frequency were poorly captured, so only a minor fraction of alloreactive clones could be mapped to unstimulated subsets. In reactions with siplizumab, an average of about 62% of mappable alloreactive CD4+ clones were Treg-derived, compared with 25% to 30% in control reactions. About 80-96% of proliferating CD4+ or CD8+ clones could not be given a naive or memory phenotype. Unstimulated naive T cells appeared more diverse than memory T cells, and naive cells seemed to contribute substantially to the alloresponse.

To prepare the library, the immunoSEQ multiplex PCR assay was applied. Approximately 100,000 TCR templates per sample were assayed on the deep sequencing platform. Genomic DNA extracted from sorted T cells was the material used for TCRbeta CDR3 sequencing. From the authors' description of their analysis: The R programming language was used for clonal analysis of the TCRbeta CDR3 data. Comparing unstimulated samples against CFSE-low samples taken after the reaction was how alloreactive CD4+ and CD8+ clones were defined. By matching sequences to the repertoires of sorted unstimulated Treg and non-Treg cells, each alloreactive CD4+ clone was assigned a regulatory or non-regulatory origin. TCRdb limited this immuneACCESS table to in-frame rearrangements with V and J called. A share of clones is missing; checked studies link under half to unresolved V genes, and the rest is unexplained. That table furnishes V, J and clone size, whereas the DNA furnished D and trimming. Present in this sample are roughly 68,000 clones, approximately 82% of which were seen just once. Around 3.8% of the sample comes from the top ten.

This clone was recorded many times. Which antigen it targets is not known. The sample holds no much larger clone one base away, and base qualities are not on file. Unstimulated CD4+ memory cells were also sequenced in three donor pairs, together with CD4+ naive, CD8+ TEMRA, CD8+ naive and CD8+ effector memory subsets. TCRbeta CDR3 sequencing was performed on sorted unstimulated T cells and on proliferating T cells recovered from mixed lymphocyte reactions. Fresh whole blood from around 11 HLA-typed healthy donors was used to isolate PBMCs. The TCR was taken from a human donor in good health. The sample consisted of memory CD4+ T cells sorted from blood. In the paper's terms, the cell subset or site label means: unstimulated CD4+ memory T cells.

The CDR3 here reads CASSLSVGRGNSGNTIYF. The bases are TGTGCCAGCAGCCTTAGCGTGGGACGCGGAAACTCTGGAAACACCATATATTTT. The rearrangement joined TRBV7-4 to TRBJ1-3; a weak D assignment points to TRBD1 (5 bases agree). The CDR3 spans 18 residues, from the cysteine through the phenylalanine. Only CDR3 DNA remains: 54 bases, in frame from the first base. From the germline V gene, CDR1 is SGHVT and CDR2 is SQSDAQ. V is shortened by 5 bases, J by 0 bases, and the region joining them spans 20 bases.